The T cell receptor (beta chain) under discussion was sequenced for a study of shared clonotypes between healthy human individuals. Study context: Ranging from 18 to 49 in age, donors were two women and three men. Notes on the study in general: Compared with clonotypes that all four donors shared, non-shared clonotypes had lower generation probabilities. Several donors showed sharing of about 4.8% of naive CD4 clonotypes.

On this clone itself: Its antigen is not known.

The assay was immunoSEQ multiplex PCR, and TCRdb's table has in-frame clones only and misses some. The repertoire includes nearly 1,000,000 clones, over 60% of them detected once, and over 1.3% sits in the top ten. A CD45RA+ naive subset and a CD45RA-negative memory subset were split from CD4+ cells. V dropped 1 base and J dropped 2 bases, with 6 bases sitting between them. CDR1 is MDHEN, CDR2 SYDVKM, per germline. The CDR3 length is 14 residues. Sample: memory CD4+ T cells sorted from blood. Regarding subset: CD45RA-negative fraction. This TCR came from a young man in good health. The chain couples TRBV28 to TRBJ2-1; D perhaps matches TRBD1 (5 bases). The CDR3 here is CASSLYRTYNEQFF. CDR3 DNA sequence: TGTGCCAGCAGTTTATACAGGACCTACAATGAGCAGTTCTTC.